The entry below describes one T cell receptor (beta chain). The CDR3 covers 15 residues. Germline V gene sequence: CDR1 DFQATT, CDR2 SNEGSKA (reference sequence). V was pared by 6 bases and J by 2 bases, with 11 bases of the junction left unmatched. TCRdb ran MiXCR on the 5' RACE reads and lists one entry per CDR3 protein. The repertoire consists of about 79,000 distinct CDR3 sequences, with 13% to 15% occurring once and the leading ten covering 6% to 7%. The data belong to a study of neurological immune-mediated disorders. The V and J genes are TRBV20-1 and TRBJ2-3; 7 bases fit TRBD2. The sequence derives from a woman in her forties or fifties in good health. Sequencing was performed on PBMCs. This CDR3 reads CSASRHLADTDTQYF. The CDR3 nucleotides are TGCAGTGCCTCACGACACCTAGCGGACACAGATACGCAGTATTTT.